These 6 T cell receptor beta chains were all obtained from the same sample, sequenced in a study of shared T cell receptors in the human thymus. The repertoire was sequenced with immunoSEQ multiplex PCR; TCRdb's copy has only in-frame clones and lacks some. Among 700,000 or so clones listed, 80% to 90% were seen once. These data were also reused for a study on human thymus T cells.

Material for sequencing was thymocytes. These receptors all come from a girl younger than two with a congenital heart defect.

The chain combines TRBV6-5 with TRBJ1-6; weak D call: TRBD1 (5 bases). This CDR3 has 15 amino acids. The V end was cut by 2 bases, the J end by 9 bases, with 14 bases between. CDR1 and CDR2 (germline): MNHEY, SVGAGI. The CDR3 DNA reads TGTGCCAGCAGTTACCCTCACCCCGGGGGTTCACCCCTCCACTTT. This codes for CASSYPHPGGSPLHF.

This chain links TRBV6-1 with TRBJ2-4, with D possibly being TRBD1 (6 bases). There are 19 residues in the CDR3. Per the germline V gene, CDR1 is MNHNS and CDR2 is SASEGT. The germline V and J ends were trimmed by 2 bases and 0 bases, with 20 bases remaining between them. This CDR3 reads CASSESAPGEFLAKNIQYF. DNA for the CDR3: TGTGCCAGCAGTGAATCGGCGCCAGGGGAGTTTCTAGCCAAAAACATTCAGTACTTC.

V and J are TRBV12-5 and TRBJ1-2, with TRBD1 matching over 10 bases. V was pared by 1 base and J by 4 bases, with 9 bases of the junction left unmatched. Germline-derived CDR1 and CDR2 are LGHNT and FRNRAP. This CDR3 has 17 amino acids. The CDR3, as DNA: TGTGCTAGTGGTTTGGAAGCCGGGACAGGGGTATCCTATGGCTACACCTTC. It specifies CASGLEAGTGVSYGYTF. The whole variable domain, filled in from reference TRBV12-5 and TRBJ1-2, reads DARVTQTPRHKVTEMGQEVTMRCQPILGHNTVFWYRQTMMQGLELLAYFRNRAPLDDSGMPKDRFSAEMPDATLATLKIQPSEPRDSAVYFCASGLEAGTGVSYGYTFGSGTRLTVV.

This sequence joins TRBV18 and TRBJ2-7; 11 bases align to TRBD2. CDR1 and CDR2 (germline): KGHSH, LQKENI. The trim removed 0 bases at V and 0 bases at J, leaving 7 bases unmatched. The CDR3 covers 18 residues. Here the CDR3 reads CASSPPSSGGSYSYEQYF. CDR3 DNA: TGTGCCAGCTCACCACCTTCTAGCGGGGGGTCGTACTCCTACGAGCAGTACTTC.

V usage is TRBV15 and J usage is TRBJ1-5; possible D gene TRBD1, 5 bases. From germline, CDR1 is LNHNV and CDR2 YYDKDF (reference sequence). The CDR3 is 12 amino acids. The ends were cut back, 3 bases at V and 9 bases at J, with 9 bases in the middle. CDR3 DNA: TGTGCCACCAGCAGTGGCAGGGTGCCCCAGCATTTT. Amino acid sequence: CATSSGRVPQHF.

The chain uses TRBV5-1 and TRBJ2-3; 10 positions match TRBD2. Germline CDR1 reads SGHRS; CDR2 reads YFSETQ. This CDR3 spans 17 amino acids. The J segment lost 1 base and the V segment lost 0 bases, leaving 5 bases of the junction unmatched. The CDR3 sequence: CASSLGGSGGGTDTQYF. The CDR3 DNA reads TGCGCCAGCAGCTTGGGGGGCAGCGGGGGGGGCACAGATACGCAGTATTTT.